Listed here are 3 T cell receptor beta chains from one sample, sequenced in a study of blood T cell repertoires in COVID-19. Here immunoSEQ multiplex PCR was the method, and the copy in TCRdb shows in-frame clones only, minus some. Among around 140,000 clones, 84% were seen once, and the ten largest hold roughly a tenth. The material sequenced was peripheral blood. The origin of the receptors is a man in his sixties with active or convalescent COVID-19.

The CDR3 sequence: CASKPTGLAGPNTYEQYV. DNA of the CDR3: TGTGCCAGCAAACCCACGGGACTAGCGGGCCCAAACACCTACGAGCAGTACGTC. V is TRBV27 and J is TRBJ2-7; 12 positions agree with TRBD2. Germline loops: CDR1 MNHEY, CDR2 SMNVEV (reference sequence). This CDR3 comprises 18 residues. Trimming removed 7 bases from V and 2 bases from J; junction bases left unmatched: 15.

V and J are TRBV9 and TRBJ2-2, with TRBD1 matching over 7 bases. The junction had 8 bases not matched to a gene; V was cut back by 4 bases and J by 5 bases. Germline-derived CDR1 and CDR2 are SGDLS and YYNGEE. The length of the CDR3 is 15 residues. CDR3 DNA: TGTGCCAGCAGCCAAGACAGGGCAGGTACCGGGGAGCTGTTTTTT. This sequence encodes CASSQDRAGTGELFF.

The rearrangement joins TRBV18 to TRBJ1-1; D not resolved. This CDR3 comprises 14 residues. The ends were cut back, 3 bases at V and 1 base at J, with 9 bases in the middle. Germline assignment: CDR1 KGHSH and CDR2 LQKENI. The CDR3 is CASSPERGNTEAFF. CDR3 sequence (DNA): TGTGCCAGCTCACCGGAACGGGGGAACACTGAAGCTTTCTTT.